These 24 T cell receptor beta chains originate from one sample sequenced in a study of T cells in Graves' hyperthyroidism and ophthalmopathy. Amplified TCR beta CDR3 regions came from RNA transcripts. A set of HTBI primers served as the primers for a first-round RT-PCR of the TCR CDR3. TCRdb itself ran the multiplex PCR reads through MiXCR, one entry per CDR3 protein. The sample yields over 550,000 distinct CDR3 sequences, about a sixth seen once. The sample consisted of blood. These receptors came from a woman under 30 with Graves' hyperthyroidism.

This clonotype has only a few counts. The V call is TRBV5-1, the J call TRBJ2-1, with 11 bases matching TRBD2. The V segment lost 4 bases and the J segment 2 bases; nucleotides outside the gene matches: 2. The germline V gene encodes CDR1 SGHRS and CDR2 YFSETQ. This CDR3 contains 15 residues. For the CDR3, the DNA is TGCGCCAGCAGCCAGACTAGCGGGGCCTACAATGAGCAGTTCTTC. This sequence encodes CASSQTSGAYNEQFF.

This clonotype was picked up many times. The chain uses TRBV14 and TRBJ1-1; D uncertain. The CDR3 runs 14 residues. The germline CDR1 and CDR2 sequences are SGHDN and FVKESK. The ends were cut back, 3 bases at V and 2 bases at J, with 10 bases in the middle. CDR3 sequence (DNA): TGTGCCAGCAGCCATTCTGGACGTAACACTGAAGCTTTCTTT. This gives the protein CASSHSGRNTEAFF.

The chain links TRBV10-3 to TRBJ2-7; D gene uncertain. The germline V gene has CDR1 ENHRY and CDR2 SYGVKD. The CDR3 totals 14 residues. Trimming left V 3 bases short and J 1 base short, with 10 bases between. The CDR3 loop is CAISDSDQSYEQYF. DNA of the CDR3: TGTGCCATCAGTGACTCTGATCAGTCCTACGAGCAGTACTTC.

The chain recombines TRBV19 with TRBJ1-2; no clear D. From germline, CDR1 is LNHDA and CDR2 SQIVND (reference sequence). CDR3 length: 15 residues. With 1 base removed from V and 0 bases from J, the gap between germline ends came to 9 bases. CDR3: CASSIGLAANYGYTF. CDR3 DNA: TGTGCCAGTAGTATAGGACTAGCCGCTAACTATGGCTACACCTTC.

The genes are TRBV6-1 and TRBJ1-3; D gene uncertain. This CDR3 region has 12 residues. The V and J ends lost 2 bases and 4 bases respectively, with 3 bases between them. Per germline, CDR1 MNHNS and CDR2 SASEGT. The CDR3 DNA follows: TGTGCCAGCAGTGAATCGGGAAACACCATATATTTT. Amino acids: CASSESGNTIYF.

In its sample, this clonotype was seen many times. This chain uses TRBV12-3 or TRBV12-4 with TRBJ1-2, with D perhaps matching TRBD1 (6 bases). The germline V and J ends were trimmed by 7 bases and 5 bases, with 8 bases remaining between them. This CDR3 has 11 amino acids. The CDR3 DNA is TGTGCCAGCAAAAGGGGGTATGGCTACACCTTC. Translation gives CASKRGYGYTF.

This clonotype was seen at least ten times. The rearrangement links TRBV30 to TRBJ1-5; D is unclear. This CDR3 spans 14 amino acids. CDR1 and CDR2 (germline): GTSNPN, SVGIG (reference sequence). Trimming shortened V by 2 bases and J by 4 bases, and 12 bases separated the two germline ends. CDR3: CAWSPGTRNQPQHF. DNA of the CDR3: TGTGCCTGGAGTCCCGGAACCCGAAATCAGCCCCAGCATTTT.

This clonotype came up many times. The chain uses TRBV7-2 and TRBJ2-4; 7 bases align to TRBD2. The CDR3 totals 16 residues. V trimming: 3 bases; J trimming: 1 base; junction bases outside the gene matches: 6. The germline CDR1 and CDR2 sequences are SGHTA and FQGNSA. The chain's CDR3 is CASSFGWGGAKNIQYF. In DNA form, the CDR3 reads TGTGCCAGCAGCTTTGGGTGGGGGGGGGCCAAAAACATTCAGTACTTC.

This clonotype was detected ten times or more. This sequence joins TRBV6-1 and TRBJ1-5; 11 bases map to TRBD1. Germline values: CDR1 MNHNS, CDR2 SASEGT. The CDR3 extends over 15 amino acids. The trim removed 2 bases at V and 6 bases at J, leaving 3 bases unmatched. DNA for the CDR3: TGTGCCAGCAGTGAAAGGGGACAGGGGGGTCAGCCCCAGCATTTT. Its translation is CASSERGQGGQPQHF.

Points on this clonotype: A clone one base away is much larger, so this may be a read error. The chain links TRBV11-3 to TRBJ2-3, with D maybe TRBD1 (5 bases). CDR3 size: 14 residues. CDR1 is SGHNT and CDR2 is YENEEA in the germline V gene. The CDR3 nucleotides read TGTGCCAGCAACTTAGGCCAGGGTCGCGATACGCAGTATTTT. The encoded protein is CASNLGQGRDTQYF.

This clonotype was found many times. This chain links TRBV5-1 with TRBJ1-1, with D unclear. The CDR3 spans 15 residues. V was pared by 0 bases and J by 7 bases, with 16 bases between. The V gene's germline CDR1 is SGHRS and CDR2 YFSETQ. The CDR3 here is CASSLGEYSRNEAFF. The CDR3 bases are TGCGCCAGCAGCTTGGGCGAATATTCCCGCAATGAAGCTTTCTTT.

This clonotype was recorded many times. The V gene is TRBV3-1, the J gene TRBJ1-2; D is possibly TRBD1 (5 bases). This CDR3 is 14 amino acids long. CDR1 is LGHDT, CDR2 YNNKEL, per germline (reference sequence). Trimming removed 4 bases at V and 4 bases at J, with 13 bases between. The CDR3 sequence: CASSPHTGGYGYTF. CDR3 coding DNA: TGTGCCAGCAGCCCCCACACAGGTGGCTATGGCTACACCTTC. Full variable domain (remainder filled in from reference TRBV3-1 and TRBJ1-2): DTAVSQTPKYLVTQMGNDKSIKCEQNLGHDTMYWYKQDSKKFLKIMFSYNNKELIINETVPNRFSPKSPDKAHLNLHINSLELGDSAVYFCASSPHTGGYGYTFGSGTRLTVV.

This clonotype was observed a handful of times. Germline is not matched at one junction end, which may reflect a read error. V and J are TRBV12-3 or TRBV12-4 and TRBJ2-3, with D possibly being TRBD1 (5 bases). This CDR3 contains 13 residues. The CDR3 nucleotides read TGTGCCTGCAGTTTAGTGGGGCAAGATACGCAGTATTTT. This translates into CACSLVGQDTQYF.

The genes are TRBV9 and TRBJ1-4; 7 bases agree with TRBD1. Germline CDR1 reads SGDLS; CDR2 reads YYNGEE. Trimming removed 4 bases from V and 3 bases from J; junction bases left unmatched: 6. The CDR3 is 15 residues long. CDR3 DNA sequence: TGTGCCAGCAGCCCAAGTGGGACAGCTAATGAAAAACTGTTTTTT. Protein product: CASSPSGTANEKLFF.

The V call is TRBV11-3, the J call TRBJ1-1; 7 bases agree with TRBD1. Germline trimming cut 3 bases from V and 12 bases from J; bases unmatched to any gene: 16. This CDR3 has 15 residues. Germline V CDR1 and CDR2: SGHNT, YENEEA. DNA of the CDR3: TGTGCCAGCAGCTTTACAGGGGTGACAATGGAGGGGTCTTTCTTT. Protein: CASSFTGVTMEGSFF. The full variable domain, in which reference TRBV11-3 and TRBJ1-1 provide the parts outside the CDR3, is EAGVVQSPRYKIIEKKQPVAFWCNPISGHNTLYWYLQNLGQGPELLIRYENEEAVDDSQLPKDRFSAERLKGVDSTLKIQPAELGDSAVYLCASSFTGVTMEGSFFGQGTRLTVV.

In regard to this clonotype: A much larger clone lies a single base off, so this may be a read error. V is TRBV18 and J is TRBJ1-1; D is uncertain. Trimming left V 1 base short and J 3 bases short, with 0 bases between. Germline V CDR1 and CDR2: KGHSH, LQKENI. The CDR3 has 11 amino acids. This chain's CDR3 is CASSPHTEAFF. The CDR3 region has the DNA TGTGCCAGCTCACCACACACTGAAGCTTTCTTT.

Ten or more counts support this clonotype. V usage is TRBV30 and J usage is TRBJ2-1, with 11 positions matching TRBD2. Trimming at V came to 1 base and at J to 7 bases, leaving 3 bases not matched to a gene. The germline V gene encodes CDR1 GTSNPN and CDR2 SVGIG (reference sequence). The CDR3 length is 14 residues. CDR3 protein: CAWSGLAGGNEQFF. CDR3 in DNA: TGTGCCTGGAGTGGGCTAGCGGGAGGTAATGAGCAGTTCTTC.

A few counts support this clonotype. Given a much more abundant clone one base away, this may be a read error. The final CDR3 position lacks the conserved phenylalanine or tryptophan, pointing to a likely read error. This sequence joins TRBV30 and TRBJ1-1; a weak D match, TRBD1 (5 bases). Per the germline V gene, CDR1 is GTSNPN and CDR2 is SVGIG (reference sequence). The CDR3 has 12 residues. The V and J ends lost 5 bases and 0 bases respectively, with 7 bases between them. The CDR3 DNA reads TGTGCCTGGGGACATATGAACACTGAAGCTTTCCTT. Protein: CAWGHMNTEAFL.

The gene calls are TRBV20-1 and TRBJ1-6; 11 bases map to TRBD1. Trimming removed 3 bases from V and 4 bases from J; junction bases left unmatched: 11. CDR1 is DFQATT and CDR2 is SNEGSKA in the germline V gene (reference sequence). This CDR3 is built from 18 residues. CDR3 amino acids: CSASFGGQGEAYNSPLHF. The CDR3, as DNA: TGCAGTGCTAGTTTTGGGGGACAGGGGGAGGCTTATAATTCACCCCTCCACTTT.

In this sample, this clonotype turned up many times. The chain uses TRBV20-1 and TRBJ1-1; no clear D gene. The germline V and J ends were trimmed by 5 bases and 1 base, with 8 bases remaining between them. The CDR3 consists of 12 residues. Germline V lookup: CDR1 DFQATT, CDR2 SNEGSKA (reference sequence). The chain's CDR3 is CSAPMPNTEAFF. The CDR3 bases are TGCAGTGCTCCCATGCCGAACACTGAAGCTTTCTTT.

The rearrangement uses TRBV29-1 and TRBJ2-7; no clear D. This CDR3 is built from 16 residues. In germline, CDR1 is SQVTM, CDR2 ANQGSEA. Deletions cut 0 bases from V and 0 bases from J, with 15 bases between. The CDR3 DNA reads as TGCAGCGTTGAAGATCCGGACCCCGAGAGCTCCTACGAGCAGTACTTC. It encodes CSVEDPDPESSYEQYF.

A few counts support this clonotype. The V and J genes are TRBV6-4 and TRBJ1-1, with a tentative D call TRBD1 (5 bases). Germline loops: CDR1 MRHNA, CDR2 SNTAGT. Trimming cost V 8 bases and J 5 bases, with 24 bases left between them. The CDR3 consists of 16 residues. The CDR3 is CASYLGGGKGRTEAFF. DNA of the CDR3: TGTGCCAGCTATCTCGGGGGGGGGAAGGGGAGAACTGAAGCTTTCTTT.

CDR3 bases: TGTGCCATCAGGGGGGACAGCAACGAGCAGTACTTC. It specifies CAIRGDSNEQYF. The chain carries TRBV10-3 and TRBJ2-7, with 7 bases fitting TRBD1. The trim removed 6 bases at V and 5 bases at J, leaving 4 bases unmatched. The germline gives CDR1 ENHRY, CDR2 SYGVKD. The CDR3 contains 12 residues.

This clonotype was observed at least ten times. The V call is TRBV29-1, the J call TRBJ2-1, with 11 bases that match TRBD2. Germline V gives CDR1 SQVTM, CDR2 ANQGSEA. Losses at the gene ends were 4 bases for V and 7 bases for J; bases not matched to a gene: 3. The CDR3 has 13 residues. CDR3: CSVGTSGWNEQFF. Here the CDR3 DNA reads TGCAGCGTTGGGACTAGCGGGTGGAATGAGCAGTTCTTC.